This T cell receptor (beta chain) appears in the sequencing data of a study of early T cells in non-severe SARS-CoV-2 infection (dated by TCRdb to the early 2020s). Some background on the complete study: Because TCR sequencing relied on bulk RNA taken from unsorted whole blood, pairing of alpha and beta chains was not possible. Beyond this particular receptor, the publication reports: Matching against VDJdb was skewed toward anti-spike CD8 responses, likely underestimated virus-specific expansions, and missed private and CD4 specificities.

The study was a case-control design nested within a healthcare worker cohort in London, UK, with weekly nasopharyngeal swab PCR tests and blood sampling. Healthcare workers were recruited between 23 and 31 March 2020, during the week of the UK lockdown, and were followed weekly for up to roughly 16 weeks. Measured from the cysteine to the phenylalanine, the CDR3 is 13 residues long. The entry retains the CDR3 DNA only, 39 bases that are in frame from base 1. From the germline V gene (reference sequence), CDR1 is SEHNR and CDR2 is FQNEAQ. The trim is 3 bases for V and 5 bases for J, with a gap of 10 bases between the germline ends. This clonotype was seen many times. The clone's antigen remains unknown. No quality values exist for individual bases; no much larger clone is one base distant. The library was obtained by 5' RACE. Sequencing used a NextSeq 500. In the TCR library protocol, unique molecular identifiers were attached to individual cDNA molecules to correct for PCR bias and sequencing error. Both TCR alpha and beta chains were sequenced, and tight co-correlation was observed between alpha and beta sequence abundances in each sample. In the source study's methods: Decombinator V4 was used to perform V gene, J gene and CDR3 annotation of TCR sequences. Expanded TCRs were defined as changing significantly between any two time points under a Poisson model with p below 0.0001. TCR abundances were normalised to the total number of TCRs sequenced in each sample and reported as counts per million. MAIT TCRs were defined by TRAV1-2 paired with TRAJ12, TRAJ20 or TRAJ33, and iNKT TCRs by TRAV10 paired with TRAJ18. VDJdb, accessed on 1 November 2021, was searched for TCRs annotated for CMV, EBV and SARS-CoV-2, and TCRs annotated for more than one antigen were excluded. Starting from the raw public reads, TCRdb applied fastp trimming at Q25, assembled clones with MiXCR and retained in-frame beta chains. Every entry covers one CDR3 protein and lists the most common genes and DNA from its rows. The V and J calls reflect TCRdb's pipeline rather than the authors' work. This sample lists fewer than 60,000 distinct CDR3 sequences; roughly 10% were detected once. Just under 15% of the sample comes from the top ten.

This TCR came from an adult who was a healthcare worker with PCR-confirmed SARS-CoV-2 infection or an uninfected control (not recorded which). The chain is encoded by TRBV7-9 joined to TRBJ1-2; the D gene lacks a confident call. Sequences were obtained from whole blood. CDR3 loop: CASSFRREYGYTF. The nucleotide sequence reads TGTGCCAGCAGCTTTAGGAGGGAGTATGGCTACACCTTC.